This passage covers 10 T cell receptor beta chains from one sample sequenced in a study of blood T cell repertoires in COVID-19. TCRdb's table, derived via immunoSEQ multiplex PCR, lists solely in-frame clones and lacks some. The data show about 33,000 clones, 80% to 90% seen once. The sequenced sample was peripheral blood. These receptors were collected from a human donor in a cohort sampled during active COVID-19.

This clone appeared once. The rearrangement joins TRBV27 to TRBJ2-5, with D hard to call. Trimming took 1 base from V and 4 from J, leaving 10 bases between them. Germline V CDR1 and CDR2: MNHEY, SMNVEV (reference sequence). The CDR3 length is 14 residues. DNA for the CDR3: TGTGCCAGCAGTTTATGGCAGGCCCCAGAGACCCAGTACTTC. Its translation is CASSLWQAPETQYF.

The genes are TRBV5-1 and TRBJ2-5; no firm D call. Trimming stripped 0 bases from V and 1 base from J, with 7 bases between. In germline, CDR1 is SGHRS, CDR2 YFSETQ. This CDR3 has 14 residues. The DNA for the CDR3 is TGCGCCAGCAGCTTGGACAATCTCCAAGAGACCCAGTACTTC. This encodes CASSLDNLQETQYF.

The V and J genes are TRBV19 and TRBJ1-1; 7 nucleotides match TRBD1. Germline loops: CDR1 LNHDA, CDR2 SQIVND (reference sequence). The CDR3 is 12 residues long. With V trimmed by 7 bases and J by 9 bases, 8 bases remained unmatched. The CDR3 is CASNHRQGKAFF. The CDR3 region has the DNA TGTGCCAGTAACCATCGACAGGGAAAAGCTTTCTTT.

This sequence joins TRBV25-1 and TRBJ2-1; 10 bases match TRBD2. Germline trimming cut 2 bases from V and 6 bases from J; bases unmatched to any gene: 7. The CDR3 extends over 16 amino acids. Germline-derived CDR1 and CDR2 are MGHDK and SYGVNS. In DNA, the CDR3 is TGTGCCAGCAGTGAAATGGGACTAGCGTCTTCCAATGAGCAGTTCTTC. Its translation is CASSEMGLASSNEQFF. Full variable domain (remainder filled in from reference TRBV25-1 and TRBJ2-1): EADIYQTPRYLVIGTGKKITLECSQTMGHDKMYWYQQDPGMELHLIHYSYGVNSTEKGDLSSESTVSRIRTEHFPLTLESARPSHTSQYLCASSEMGLASSNEQFFGPGTRLTVL.

The CDR3: CASSKDREVYEQYF. The CDR3 bases are TGTGCCAGCAGCAAGGACAGGGAGGTCTACGAGCAGTACTTC. The rearrangement links TRBV21-1 to TRBJ2-7; TRBD1 is the table's D call and was not checked against the DNA. TRBV21-1 counts as a pseudogene. This CDR3 is 14 amino acids long.

This clone was observed a single time. CDR3 region: CASSRLAGSYNEQFF. Written as DNA, the CDR3 is TGTGCCAGCAGCCGACTAGCGGGAAGCTACAATGAGCAGTTCTTC. V and J are TRBV7-8 and TRBJ2-1; 11 nucleotides agree with TRBD2. The CDR3 sequence is 15 residues long. Germline values: CDR1 SGHVS, CDR2 FQNEAQ. Trimming at V came to 5 bases and at J to 3 bases, leaving 3 bases not matched to a gene.

The chain uses TRBV28 and TRBJ1-5; D remains unclear. The CDR3 spans 12 residues. Germline lookup yields CDR1 MDHEN and CDR2 SYDVKM. V was cut by 8 bases and J by 4 bases, with 9 bases left in between. This CDR3 is CASHSGNQPQHF. CDR3 DNA: TGTGCCAGCCACAGTGGTAATCAGCCCCAGCATTTT.

This rearrangement joins TRBV12-3 or TRBV12-4 to TRBJ1-2; weak D call: TRBD1 (5 bases). Trimming shortened V by 6 bases and J by 8 bases, and 13 bases separated the two germline ends. CDR3 length equals 12 residues. In DNA, the CDR3 is TGTGCCAGCAGGGGGCCGGGCTGGGGCTACACCTTC. Amino acids: CASRGPGWGYTF.

V gene TRBV24-1 combines with J gene TRBJ2-3, with 8 bases lining up with TRBD2. V lost 2 bases and J lost 4; bases outside the gene matches: 1. Germline V gene sequence: CDR1 KGHDR, CDR2 SFDVKD. This CDR3 has 14 residues. The CDR3 loop is CATSDSGGPDTQYF. DNA for the CDR3: TGTGCCACCAGTGATTCGGGGGGGCCAGATACGCAGTATTTT.

The CDR3 DNA reads TGTGCCAGCAGACCACGAGGTGGAACTAATGAAAAACTGTTTTTT. This sequence encodes CASRPRGGTNEKLFF. V and J are TRBV6-6 and TRBJ1-4; D is unresolved. Deletions cut 6 bases from V and 1 base from J, with 12 bases between. The CDR3 has 15 residues. CDR1 MNHNY and CDR2 SVGAGI come from the germline V gene (reference sequence).